This entry describes one TCR beta chain. V gave up 1 base and J gave up 4 bases, with 16 bases separating them. The CDR3 is made up of 17 amino acids. Germline assignment: CDR1 SGHVS and CDR2 FQNEAQ. The sample comes from a study of blood T cell repertoires in COVID-19. Original handling: Estimated nucleated cell counts came from reference gene primer amplification. Some clones are missing from TCRdb's copy, which holds only in-frame ones; the method was immunoSEQ multiplex PCR. That table supplies the V and J calls and clone size; D and trimming were determined from the DNA. The sample carries about 42,000 clones, 90% recorded once.

The specimen was peripheral blood. The sequence came from a man between 45 and 60 years old with active COVID-19. The genes are TRBV7-8 and TRBJ2-2; possibly TRBD2 for D (7 bases). The CDR3, as DNA: TGTGCCAGCAGCTTAGTGGGGGGGGCGTTCGGCACCGGGGAGCTGTTTTTT. Translation: CASSLVGGAFGTGELFF.